This TCR beta chain was identified during a study of blood T cell repertoires in COVID-19. Germline CDR1 is LNHDA and CDR2 is SQIVND (reference sequence). There are 13 residues in the CDR3. V was cut by 1 base and J by 8 bases, with 9 bases left in between. Using immunoSEQ multiplex PCR, the repertoire was profiled, and TCRdb retains in-frame clones only, with some absent. The sample records some 320,000 clones, about nine tenths being singletons. The sample comprised PBMCs or T cells enriched from blood (not recorded which). The sequence came from a man aged 60 to 75 who had recovered from COVID-19. V usage is TRBV19 and J usage is TRBJ1-3; no reliable D call. CDR3 protein: CASSIADGYTIYF. CDR3 DNA: TGTGCCAGTAGTATAGCCGACGGGTACACCATATATTTT.